The 12 T cell receptor beta chains presented below share a single source sample, sequenced in a study of T cell repertoires in cytomegalovirus infection. These receptors lack a known antigen. TCRdb reprocessed the reads via MiXCR and lists one record per CDR3 protein. The top ten clones hold about an eighth of a sample with about 770,000 distinct CDR3 sequences, almost 30% of them seen once. Sequencing was performed on cultured CD8+ T cells from PBMCs, taken from culture after CMV antigen stimulation. The receptors shown here come from a human donor in good health (CMV status not recorded). Some clones in this sample may be carry-over from other donors' samples.

The V and J genes are TRBV2 and TRBJ2-2; 8 bases map to TRBD1. CDR3 length: 18 amino acids. CDR1 SNHLY and CDR2 FYNNEI come from the germline V gene. Trimming took 6 bases from V and 4 from J; bases not matched to a gene: 16. The CDR3 region is CASRFSTLTGGVTGELFF. The CDR3 bases are TGTGCCAGCAGATTCAGCACTCTTACAGGGGGAGTCACCGGGGAGCTGTTTTTT.

V and J are TRBV12-3 or TRBV12-4 and TRBJ2-5; D remains ambiguous. The CDR3 sequence is 17 residues long. Trimming removed 3 bases from V and 5 bases from J, with 22 bases in between. The CDR3 coding sequence is TGTGCCAGCAGTTTTATCGTGGATGAGGAGTTCGTGGAGACCCAGTACTTC. This gives the protein CASSFIVDEEFVETQYF.

The chain combines TRBV6-1 with TRBJ1-6; TRBD1 might be the D (5 bases). Deletions cut 6 bases from V and 0 bases from J, with 15 bases between. This CDR3 is built from 17 residues. Germline CDR1 MNHNS, CDR2 SASEGT. The chain's CDR3 is CASSPIRASSYNSPLHF. The CDR3 bases are TGTGCCAGCAGCCCCATCAGGGCCAGCTCCTATAATTCACCCCTCCACTTT.

A few counts support this clonotype. This rearrangement joins TRBV4-2 to TRBJ2-4, with 8 nucleotides matching TRBD1. Losses at the gene ends were 0 bases for V and 7 bases for J; bases not matched to a gene: 5. CDR1 is LGHNA, CDR2 YNFKEQ, per germline. This CDR3 has 15 residues. CDR3 bases: TGTGCCAGCAGCCAAGAATCAGGGGGCCCCAACATTCAGTACTTC. It encodes CASSQESGGPNIQYF.

This clonotype has just a few counts. The chain carries TRBV28 and TRBJ2-3, with 13 bases lining up with TRBD2. Germline V gives CDR1 MDHEN, CDR2 SYDVKM. Germline trimming cut 7 bases from V and 2 bases from J; bases unmatched to any gene: 9. The CDR3 consists of 17 residues. CDR3 in amino acids: CASTERTSGGHTDTQYF. The CDR3 DNA follows: TGTGCCAGCACCGAGAGGACTAGCGGGGGCCACACAGATACGCAGTATTTT.

This clonotype has only a few counts. This sequence joins TRBV11-1 and TRBJ2-1; no clear D. Germline values: CDR1 SGHAT, CDR2 FQDESV (reference sequence). V lost 5 bases, J lost 7 bases, and 6 bases lay in between. The CDR3 consists of 11 residues. The CDR3 coding sequence is TGTGCCAGCAGCCAATGGAATGAGCAGTTCTTC. Translation: CASSQWNEQFF. The variable domain in full, completed from reference TRBV11-1 and TRBJ2-1, reads EAEVAQSPRYKITEKSQAVAFWCDPISGHATLYWYRQILGQGPELLVQFQDESVVDDSQLPKDRFSAERLKGVDSTLKIQPAELGDSAMYLCASSQWNEQFFGPGTRLTVL.

In its sample, this clonotype was seen many times. This chain uses TRBV7-6 with TRBJ2-3; the match to TRBD2 covers 7 bases. The CDR3 consists of 15 residues. The V and J ends lost 3 bases and 5 bases, in that order; junction bases with no gene match: 8. The V gene's germline CDR1 is SGHVS and CDR2 FNYEAQ. The CDR3 bases are TGTGCCAGCAGCTTCCTGGACACGGGGGGAGATACGCAGTATTTT. Its protein product is CASSFLDTGGDTQYF.

V usage is TRBV11-3 and J usage is TRBJ2-3, with 12 bases lining up with TRBD2. The junction had 9 bases not matched to a gene; V was cut back by 1 base and J by 7 bases. Germline CDR1 SGHNT, CDR2 YENEEA. This CDR3 is 17 amino acids long. This CDR3 reads CASSLGLAGGRLYTQYF. The CDR3 DNA reads TGTGCCAGCAGCTTAGGGCTAGCGGGGGGGCGGCTATATACGCAGTATTTT.

In its sample, this clonotype was seen a few times. J is TRBJ1-2 and V is TRBV19; D not certain. Per the germline V gene, CDR1 is LNHDA and CDR2 is SQIVND (reference sequence). Trimming left V 5 bases short and J 7 bases short, with 23 bases between. CDR3 length: 16 amino acids. DNA for the CDR3: TGTGCCAGTAGTCTCCCCCGGGAGACAATCAAATCTGGCTACACCTTC. It codes for CASSLPRETIKSGYTF. The full variable domain, in which reference TRBV19 and TRBJ1-2 provide the parts outside the CDR3, is DGGITQSPKYLFRKEGQNVTLSCEQNLNHDAMYWYRQDPGQGLRLIYYSQIVNDFQKGDIAEGYSVSREKKESFPLTVTSAQKNPTAFYLCASSLPRETIKSGYTFGSGTRLTVV.

V is TRBV7-9 and J is TRBJ2-1; TRBD1 might be the D (5 bases). V lost 6 bases, J lost 9 bases, and 12 bases lay in between. The CDR3 has 12 amino acids. Germline CDR1 reads SEHNR; CDR2 reads FQNEAQ (reference sequence). CDR3 in amino acids: CASSLDKLEQFF. In nucleotides, the CDR3 is TGTGCCAGCAGTCTGGACAAGCTTGAGCAGTTCTTC.

This clonotype was recorded many times. The chain is built from TRBV7-8 and TRBJ1-2; no reliable D call. CDR3 length equals 16 residues. CDR1 is SGHVS, CDR2 FQNEAQ, per germline. V lost 2 bases to trimming and J lost 0 bases, with 13 bases between them. DNA of the CDR3: TGTGCCAGCAGCTTAACTCGGGCTGGGGCTAACTATGGCTACACCTTC. It codes for CASSLTRAGANYGYTF.

This clonotype was seen a handful of times. The chain couples TRBV7-9 to TRBJ1-5, with D unresolved. V was pared by 1 base and J by 0 bases, with 4 bases between. Germline V gene sequence: CDR1 SEHNR, CDR2 FQNEAQ (reference sequence). The CDR3 runs 14 residues. CDR3 bases: TGTGCCAGCAGCTTAGTGAATAGCAATCAGCCCCAGCATTTT. Translated: CASSLVNSNQPQHF.